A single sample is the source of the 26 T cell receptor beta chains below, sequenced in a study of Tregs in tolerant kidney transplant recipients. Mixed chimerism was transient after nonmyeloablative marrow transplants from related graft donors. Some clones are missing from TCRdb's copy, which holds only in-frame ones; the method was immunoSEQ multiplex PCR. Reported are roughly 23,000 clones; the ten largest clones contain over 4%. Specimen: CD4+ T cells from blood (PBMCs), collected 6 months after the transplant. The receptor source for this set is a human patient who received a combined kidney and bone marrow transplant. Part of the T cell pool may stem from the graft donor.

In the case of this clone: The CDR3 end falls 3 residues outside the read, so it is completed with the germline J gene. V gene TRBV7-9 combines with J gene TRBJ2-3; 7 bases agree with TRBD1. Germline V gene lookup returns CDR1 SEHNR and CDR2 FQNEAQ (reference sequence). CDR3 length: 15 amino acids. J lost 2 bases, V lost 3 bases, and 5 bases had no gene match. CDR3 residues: CASSFNRGFTDTQYF. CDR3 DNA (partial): TGTGCCAGCAGCTTCAACAGGGGATTCACAGATACG. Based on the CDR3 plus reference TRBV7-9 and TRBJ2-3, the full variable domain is DTGVSQNPRHKITKRGQNVTFRCDPISEHNRLYWYRQTLGQGPEFLTYFQNEAQLEKSRLLSDRFSAERPKGSFSTLEIQRTEQGDSAMYLCASSFNRGFTDTQYFGPGTRLTVL.

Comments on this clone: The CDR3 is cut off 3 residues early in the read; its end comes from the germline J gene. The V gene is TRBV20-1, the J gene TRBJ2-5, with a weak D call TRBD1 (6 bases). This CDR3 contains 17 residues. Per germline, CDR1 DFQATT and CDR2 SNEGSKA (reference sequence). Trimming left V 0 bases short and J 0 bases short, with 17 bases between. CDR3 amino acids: CSARDPRGQSDQETQYF. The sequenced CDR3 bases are TGCAGTGCTAGAGATCCCCGTGGACAGTCGGACCAAGAGACC.

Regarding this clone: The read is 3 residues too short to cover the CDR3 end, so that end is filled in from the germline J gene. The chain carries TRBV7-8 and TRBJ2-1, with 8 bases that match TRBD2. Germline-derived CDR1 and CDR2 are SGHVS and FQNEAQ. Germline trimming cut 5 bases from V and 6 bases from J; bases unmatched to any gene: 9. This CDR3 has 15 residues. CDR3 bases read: TGTGCCAGCAGCGACTGGACTAGCCCCGGCAATGAG. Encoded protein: CASSDWTSPGNE. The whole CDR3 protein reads CASSDWTSPGNEQFF.

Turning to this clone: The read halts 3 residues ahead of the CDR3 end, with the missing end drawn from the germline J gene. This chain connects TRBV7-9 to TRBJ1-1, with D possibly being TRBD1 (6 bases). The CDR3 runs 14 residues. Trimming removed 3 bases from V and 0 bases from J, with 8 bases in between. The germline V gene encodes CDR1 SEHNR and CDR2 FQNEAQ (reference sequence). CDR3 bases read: TGTGCCAGCAGCTTGGGACATCTGAACACTGAA. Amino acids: CASSLGHLNTE. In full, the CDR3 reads CASSLGHLNTEAFF. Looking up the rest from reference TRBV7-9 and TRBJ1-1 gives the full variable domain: DTGVSQNPRHKITKRGQNVTFRCDPISEHNRLYWYRQTLGQGPEFLTYFQNEAQLEKSRLLSDRFSAERPKGSFSTLEIQRTEQGDSAMYLCASSLGHLNTEAFFGQGTRLTVV.

The chain's CDR3 is CASSPGLAGVDTQYF. The covered CDR3 bases are TGTGCCAGCAGCCCGGGACTAGCGGGAGTCGATACG. This chain uses TRBV7-6 with TRBJ2-3; TRBD2 matches 14 bases. The read halts 3 residues ahead of the CDR3 end, with the missing end drawn from the germline J gene. V shed 5 bases and J 6 bases; nucleotides not matched to a gene: 4. The CDR3 totals 15 residues. Germline V gene sequence: CDR1 SGHVS, CDR2 FNYEAQ. Combining the CDR3 with reference TRBV7-6 and TRBJ2-3 gives the whole variable domain GAGVSQSPRYKVTKRGQDVALRCDPISGHVSLYWYRQALGQGPEFLTYFNYEAQQDKSGLPNDRFSAERPEGSISTLTIQRTEQRDSAMYRCASSPGLAGVDTQYFGPGTRLTVL.

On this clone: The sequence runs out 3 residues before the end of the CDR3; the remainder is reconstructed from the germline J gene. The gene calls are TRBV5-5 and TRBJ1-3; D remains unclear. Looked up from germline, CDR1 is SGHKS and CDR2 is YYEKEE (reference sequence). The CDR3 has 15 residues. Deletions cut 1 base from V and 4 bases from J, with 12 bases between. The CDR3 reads CASSLRGVGGNTIYF. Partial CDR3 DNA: TGTGCCAGCAGCTTGCGGGGTGTGGGAGGAAACACC. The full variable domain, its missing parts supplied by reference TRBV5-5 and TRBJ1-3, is DAGVTQSPTHLIKTRGQQVTLRCSPISGHKSVSWYQQVLGQGPQFIFQYYEKEERGRGNFPDRFSARQFPNYSSELNVNALLLGDSALYLCASSLRGVGGNTIYFGEGSWLTVV.

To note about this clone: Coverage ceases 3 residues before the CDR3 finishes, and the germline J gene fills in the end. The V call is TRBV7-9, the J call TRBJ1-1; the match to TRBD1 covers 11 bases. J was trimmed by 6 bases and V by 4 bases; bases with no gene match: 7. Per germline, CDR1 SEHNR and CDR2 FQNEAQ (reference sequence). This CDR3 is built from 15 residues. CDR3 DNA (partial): TGTGCCAGCAGCTCTAGGACAGGGGGCTTCTCTGAA. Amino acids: CASSSRTGGFSE. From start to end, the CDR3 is CASSSRTGGFSEAFF. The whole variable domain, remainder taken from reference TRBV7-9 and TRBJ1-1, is DTGVSQNPRHKITKRGQNVTFRCDPISEHNRLYWYRQTLGQGPEFLTYFQNEAQLEKSRLLSDRFSAERPKGSFSTLEIQRTEQGDSAMYLCASSSRTGGFSEAFFGQGTRLTVV.

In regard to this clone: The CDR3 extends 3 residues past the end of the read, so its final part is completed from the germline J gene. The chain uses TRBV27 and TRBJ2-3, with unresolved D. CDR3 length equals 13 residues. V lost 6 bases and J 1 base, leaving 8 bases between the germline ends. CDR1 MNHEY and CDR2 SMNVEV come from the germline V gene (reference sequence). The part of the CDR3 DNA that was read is TGTGCCAGCAGCGTCTACGGCACAGATACG. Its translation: CASSVYGTDT. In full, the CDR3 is CASSVYGTDTQYF.

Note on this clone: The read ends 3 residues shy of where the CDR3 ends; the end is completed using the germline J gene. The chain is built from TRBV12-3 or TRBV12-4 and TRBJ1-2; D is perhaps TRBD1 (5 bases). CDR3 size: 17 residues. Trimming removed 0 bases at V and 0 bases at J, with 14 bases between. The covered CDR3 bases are TGTGCCAGCAGTTTAGCTCATCAGGGATCTTCTAACTATGGC. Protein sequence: CASSLAHQGSSNYG. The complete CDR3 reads CASSLAHQGSSNYGYTF.

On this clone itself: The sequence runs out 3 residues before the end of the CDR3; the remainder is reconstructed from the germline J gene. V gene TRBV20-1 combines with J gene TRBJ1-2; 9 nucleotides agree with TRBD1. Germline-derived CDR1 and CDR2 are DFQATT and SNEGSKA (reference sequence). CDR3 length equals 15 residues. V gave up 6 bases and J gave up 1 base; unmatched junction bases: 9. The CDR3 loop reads CSAPWTGANNYGYTF. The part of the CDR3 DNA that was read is TGCAGTGCCCCCTGGACAGGGGCGAATAACTATGGC.

CDR3 DNA, as far as it was read: TGCAGTGCGCGGAGACTAGCGACAGATACG. It translates to CSARRLATDT. The full CDR3 sequence reads CSARRLATDTQYF. The V gene is TRBV20-1, the J gene TRBJ2-3; TRBD2 matches 8 bases. The read stops 3 residues short of the end of the CDR3; the missing end is completed from the germline J gene. The CDR3 spans 13 residues. Per the germline V gene, CDR1 is DFQATT and CDR2 is SNEGSKA (reference sequence). V shed 6 bases and J 3 bases; nucleotides not matched to a gene: 5.

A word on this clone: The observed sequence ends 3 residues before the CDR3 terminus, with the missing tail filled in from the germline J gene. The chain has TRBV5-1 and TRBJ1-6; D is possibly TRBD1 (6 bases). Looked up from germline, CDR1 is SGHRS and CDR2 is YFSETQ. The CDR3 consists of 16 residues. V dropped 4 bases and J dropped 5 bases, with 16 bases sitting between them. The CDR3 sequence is CASSVSPGQNNSPLHF. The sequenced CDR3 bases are TGCGCCAGCAGCGTATCACCGGGACAAAATAATTCACCC.

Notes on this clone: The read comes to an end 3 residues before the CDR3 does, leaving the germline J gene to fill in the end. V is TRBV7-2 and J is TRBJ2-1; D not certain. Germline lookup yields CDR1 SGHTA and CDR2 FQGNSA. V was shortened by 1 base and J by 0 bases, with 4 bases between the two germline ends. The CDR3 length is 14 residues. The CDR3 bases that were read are TGTGCCAGCAGCTTAGACTTCTCCTACAATGAG. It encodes CASSLDFSYNE. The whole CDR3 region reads CASSLDFSYNEQFF.

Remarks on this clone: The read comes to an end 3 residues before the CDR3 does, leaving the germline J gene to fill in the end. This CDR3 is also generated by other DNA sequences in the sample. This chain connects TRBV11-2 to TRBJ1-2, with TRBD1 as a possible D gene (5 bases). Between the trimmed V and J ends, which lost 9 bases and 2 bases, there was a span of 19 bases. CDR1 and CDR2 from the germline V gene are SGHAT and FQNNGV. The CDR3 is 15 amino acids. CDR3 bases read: TGTGCCAGTAGCACCGGGACCCGGGGGAACTATGGC. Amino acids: CASSTGTRGNYG. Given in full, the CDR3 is CASSTGTRGNYGYTF.

The chain's CDR3 is CASSLRGQYQETQYF. The sequenced part of the CDR3 DNA is TGTGCCAGCAGCTTGAGGGGCCAGTACCAAGAGACC. The chain links TRBV7-9 to TRBJ2-5, with D tentatively TRBD1 or TRBD2 (5 bases each). The read ends 3 residues before the CDR3 terminus; that terminus is restored from the germline J gene. V was trimmed by 3 bases and J by 0 bases, leaving 11 bases between them. There are 15 residues in the CDR3. Germline V gives CDR1 SEHNR, CDR2 FQNEAQ (reference sequence). Variable domain in full (rest from reference TRBV7-9 and TRBJ2-5): DTGVSQNPRHKITKRGQNVTFRCDPISEHNRLYWYRQTLGQGPEFLTYFQNEAQLEKSRLLSDRFSAERPKGSFSTLEIQRTEQGDSAMYLCASSLRGQYQETQYFGPGTRLLVL.

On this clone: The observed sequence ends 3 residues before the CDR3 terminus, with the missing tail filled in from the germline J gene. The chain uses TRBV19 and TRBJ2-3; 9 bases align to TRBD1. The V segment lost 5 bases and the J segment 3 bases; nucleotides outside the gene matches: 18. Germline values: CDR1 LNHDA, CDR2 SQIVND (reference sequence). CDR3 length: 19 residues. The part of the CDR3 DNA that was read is TGTGCCAGTAGTCCCTCCCCCGGGACAGGGAGGGTACGGACAGATACG. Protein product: CASSPSPGTGRVRTDT. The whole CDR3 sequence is CASSPSPGTGRVRTDTQYF.

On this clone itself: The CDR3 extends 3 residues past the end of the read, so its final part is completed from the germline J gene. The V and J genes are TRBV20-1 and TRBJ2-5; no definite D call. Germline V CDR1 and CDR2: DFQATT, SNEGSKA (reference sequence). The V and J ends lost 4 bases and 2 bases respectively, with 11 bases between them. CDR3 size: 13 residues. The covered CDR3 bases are TGCAGTGCTAAATTAACTACACAAGAGACC. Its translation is CSAKLTTQET. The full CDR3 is CSAKLTTQETQYF.

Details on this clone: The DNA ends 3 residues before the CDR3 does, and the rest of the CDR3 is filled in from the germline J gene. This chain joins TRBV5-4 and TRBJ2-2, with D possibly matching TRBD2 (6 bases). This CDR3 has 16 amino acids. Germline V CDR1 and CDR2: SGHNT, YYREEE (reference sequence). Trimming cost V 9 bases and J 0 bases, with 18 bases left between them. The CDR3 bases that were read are TGTGCCACCTGGGTGGGGGACTTATCGAACACCGGGGAG. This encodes CATWVGDLSNTGE. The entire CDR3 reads CATWVGDLSNTGELFF.

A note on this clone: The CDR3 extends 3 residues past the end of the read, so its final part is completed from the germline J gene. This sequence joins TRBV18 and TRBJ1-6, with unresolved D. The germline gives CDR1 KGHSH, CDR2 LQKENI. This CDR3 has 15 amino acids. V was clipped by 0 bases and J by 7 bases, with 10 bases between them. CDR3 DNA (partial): TGTGCCAGCTCACCACCTGAAGGGTCGAATTCACCC. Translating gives CASSPPEGSNSP. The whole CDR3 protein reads CASSPPEGSNSPLHF.

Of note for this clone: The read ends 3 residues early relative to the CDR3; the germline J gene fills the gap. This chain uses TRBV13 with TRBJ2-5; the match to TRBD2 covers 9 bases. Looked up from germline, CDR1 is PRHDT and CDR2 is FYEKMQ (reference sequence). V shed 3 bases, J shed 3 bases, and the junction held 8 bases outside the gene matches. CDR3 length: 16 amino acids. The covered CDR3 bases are TGTGCCAGCAGCTTTCTATGGCGGGGGGGCGAAGAGACC. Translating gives CASSFLWRGGEET. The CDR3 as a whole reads CASSFLWRGGEETQYF.

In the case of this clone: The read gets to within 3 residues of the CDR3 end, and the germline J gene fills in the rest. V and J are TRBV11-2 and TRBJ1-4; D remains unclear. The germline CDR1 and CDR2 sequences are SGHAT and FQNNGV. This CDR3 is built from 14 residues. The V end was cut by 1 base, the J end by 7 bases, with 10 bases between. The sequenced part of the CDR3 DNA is TGTGCCAGCAGCTTAGCCGGGGATGGTGAAAAA. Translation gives CASSLAGDGEK. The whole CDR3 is CASSLAGDGEKLFF.

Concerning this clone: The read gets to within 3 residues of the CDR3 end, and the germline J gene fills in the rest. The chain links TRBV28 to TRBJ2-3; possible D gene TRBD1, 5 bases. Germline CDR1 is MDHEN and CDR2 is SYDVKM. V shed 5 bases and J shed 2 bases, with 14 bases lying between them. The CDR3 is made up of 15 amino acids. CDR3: CASSLTGTPTDTQYF. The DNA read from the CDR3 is TGTGCCAGCAGTCTCACAGGTACACCCACAGATACG. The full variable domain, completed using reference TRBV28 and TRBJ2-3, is DVKVTQSSRYLVKRTGEKVFLECVQDMDHENMFWYRQDPGLGLRLIYFSYDVKMKEKGDIPEGYSVSREKKERFSLILESASTNQTSMYLCASSLTGTPTDTQYFGPGTRLTVL.

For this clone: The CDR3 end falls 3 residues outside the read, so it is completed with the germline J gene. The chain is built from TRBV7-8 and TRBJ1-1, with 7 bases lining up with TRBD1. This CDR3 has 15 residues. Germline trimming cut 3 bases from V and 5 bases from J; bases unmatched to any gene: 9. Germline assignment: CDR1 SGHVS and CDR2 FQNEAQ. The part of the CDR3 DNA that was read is TGTGCCAGCAGCTTGGTAAGGGGGCAGCGTACTGAA. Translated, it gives CASSLVRGQRTE. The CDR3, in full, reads CASSLVRGQRTEAFF.

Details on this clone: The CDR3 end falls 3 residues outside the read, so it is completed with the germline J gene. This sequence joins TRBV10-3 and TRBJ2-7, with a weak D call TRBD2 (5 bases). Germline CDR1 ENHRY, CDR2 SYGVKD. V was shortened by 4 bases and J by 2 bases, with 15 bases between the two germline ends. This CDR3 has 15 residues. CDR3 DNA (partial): TGTGCCATCAGTGGCACTAGTGCCAAGCCCTACGAG. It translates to CAISGTSAKPYE. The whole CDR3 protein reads CAISGTSAKPYEQYF.

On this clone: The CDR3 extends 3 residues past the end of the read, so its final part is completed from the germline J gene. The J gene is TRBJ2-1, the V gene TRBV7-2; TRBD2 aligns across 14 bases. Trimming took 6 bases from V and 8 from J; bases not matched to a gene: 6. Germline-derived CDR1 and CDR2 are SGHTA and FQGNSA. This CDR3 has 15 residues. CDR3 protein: CASSSGLAGVHEQFF. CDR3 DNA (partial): TGTGCCAGCAGTTCGGGACTAGCGGGAGTCCATGAG.

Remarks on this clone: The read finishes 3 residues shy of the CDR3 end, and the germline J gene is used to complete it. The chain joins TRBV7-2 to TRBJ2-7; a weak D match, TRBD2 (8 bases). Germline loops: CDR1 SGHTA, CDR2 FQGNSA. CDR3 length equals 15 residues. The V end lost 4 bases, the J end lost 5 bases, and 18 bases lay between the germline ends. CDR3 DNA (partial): TGTGCCAGCAGCTCAGGGGGAAGGACTAGCCACGAG. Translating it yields CASSSGGRTSHE. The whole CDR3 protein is CASSSGGRTSHEQYF.